A selection of T cell receptor beta chains follows, all from one sample in a study of technical replicates of blood from a handful of donors. This table comes from immunoSEQ multiplex PCR, and its TCRdb copy is limited to in-frame clones, with some not included. The sample holds 65,000 to 85,000 clones, around 94% seen once. Sequenced input: T cells isolated from PBMCs. The receptors were gathered from a human donor in good health. CDR3s include the opening cysteine and the closing phenylalanine or tryptophan. A D gene is named only where the DNA matches it firmly. Some rows have no size entry. The others give once, few or many, or a class for an expanded clone.

j_call	d_call	v_call	clone_size	cdr3_nt	cdr3_aa
TRBJ1-3	-	TRBV5-4	-	TGTGCCAGCAGCTTGAACAGTGCCGTCGGAAACACCATATATTTT	CASSLNSAVGNTIYF
TRBJ2-1	-	TRBV4-1	-	TGCGCCAGCAGCCTAACAGGGTATGAGCAGTTCTTC	CASSLTGYEQFF
TRBJ2-6	-	TRBV23-1	-	TGCGCCAGCAGTCCGTCGACAGAGTCATTCTCTGGGGCCAACGTCCTGACTTTC	CASSPSTESFSGANVLTF
TRBJ2-7	TRBD1	TRBV28	-	TGTGCCAGCAGTTGGACAGGGGCCTCCTACGAGCAGTACTTC	CASSWTGASYEQYF
TRBJ2-6	-	TRBV19	-	TGTGCCAGTGGACTAGGGGCCAACGTCCTGACTTTC	CASGLGANVLTF
TRBJ2-7	-	TRBV5-1	-	TGCGCCAGCAGCTTGCTACCAGGGTCCTACGAGCAGTACTTC	CASSLLPGSYEQYF
TRBJ2-1	TRBD2	TRBV28	-	TGTGCCAGCAGAGTGACTAGCGGGAGGACCCCTATGTTGAATGAGCAGTTCTTC	CASRVTSGRTPMLNEQFF
TRBJ1-5	-	TRBV14	few	TGTGCCAGCAGCCCCCCTGGGGGGTTTGGCCAGCCCCAGCATTTT	CASSPPGGFGQPQHF
TRBJ1-2	-	TRBV10-2	-	TGCGCCAGCAGTGAGTTGGCAGGTCTGGATGGCTACACCTTC	CASSELAGLDGYTF
TRBJ1-1	TRBD1	TRBV18	-	TGTGCCAGCTCACCTGACAGGGTGTTTGGGGCAAACACTGAAGCTTTCTTT	CASSPDRVFGANTEAFF
TRBJ2-7	-	TRBV11-3	-	TGTGCCAGCAGGCGGGACTCCTACGAGCAGTACTTC	CASRRDSYEQYF
TRBJ2-5	-	TRBV29-1	-	TGCAGCGTTAAACCCTTCGGGGGAGAGACCCAGTACTTC	CSVKPFGGETQYF
TRBJ1-1	-	TRBV18	-	TGTGCCAGCTCACCACGGGACATTACGGGCACTGAAGCTTTCTTT	CASSPRDITGTEAFF
TRBJ1-5	-	TRBV27	-	TGTGCCAGCAGTTTCACGGGCAATCAGCCCCAGCATTTT	CASSFTGNQPQHF
TRBJ2-1	-	TRBV29-1	-	TGCAGCGTTGAAGGTAGGGGATGGGTCAATGAGCAGTTCTTC	CSVEGRGWVNEQFF
TRBJ2-1	TRBD2	TRBV29-1	-	TGCAGCGTTGTAGCGGGAGTGCGTGAGCAGTTCTTC	CSVVAGVREQFF
TRBJ2-7	TRBD2	TRBV5-4	-	TGTGCCAGCAGCCCCTTAGGAGCGGGAGCTAGTTACGAGCAGTACTTC	CASSPLGAGASYEQYF
TRBJ1-2	-	TRBV11-3	-	TGTGCCAGCAGCTATGCCCCGGGGGTCTATGGCTACACCTTC	CASSYAPGVYGYTF
TRBJ1-1	-	TRBV11-2	-	TGTGCCAGCAGCTTTAGGGGGAACACTGAAGCTTTCTTT	CASSFRGNTEAFF
TRBJ2-3	-	TRBV7-3	once	TGTGCCAGCAGCCCCCACCCGACTAGCACAGATACGCAGTATTTT	CASSPHPTSTDTQYF
TRBJ1-5	TRBD1	TRBV7-8	-	TGTGCCAGCAGCTCGTTACCCGACAGGGAAGCGGATCAGCCCCAGCATTTT	CASSSLPDREADQPQHF
TRBJ1-1	-	TRBV11-3	-	TGTGCCAGCAGCCCTCCGCGGCGGGGGAACACTGAAGCTTTCTTT	CASSPPRRGNTEAFF
TRBJ2-3	-	TRBV30	-	TGTGCCTGGAGTTTACAGGGCTCTAGCACAGATACGCAGTATTTT	CAWSLQGSSTDTQYF
TRBJ1-2	TRBD1	TRBV5-6	-	TGTGCCAGCAGCTTGGTAGGGACAGGGGGCCATGGCTACACCTTC	CASSLVGTGGHGYTF
TRBJ2-1	-	TRBV5-6	once	TGTGCCAGCAGGAGGGAGGCTGAGCAGTTCTTC	CASRREAEQFF
TRBJ2-7	-	TRBV4-1	few	TGCGCCAGCAGCCCTTCAGGTCTACTCATCTACGAGCAGTACTTC	CASSPSGLLIYEQYF
TRBJ2-7	-	TRBV7-6	-	TGTGCCAGCAGCTTAGCGCCGGGGAGCACCTACGAGCAGTACTTC	CASSLAPGSTYEQYF
TRBJ2-2	-	TRBV5-1	-	TGCGCCAGCAGTCCGGGTACGAACACCGGGGAGCTGTTTTTT	CASSPGTNTGELFF
TRBJ2-2	-	TRBV28	-	TGTGCCAGCAGTACCCCGAGCACCGGGGAGCTGTTTTTT	CASSTPSTGELFF
TRBJ1-1	-	TRBV29-1	-	TGCAGCGGACAGCGCGAGGAGAACACTGAAGCTTTCTTT	CSGQREENTEAFF
TRBJ1-2	-	TRBV9	-	TGTGCCAGCAGCGTAGGAGGGGGGGACTATGGCTACACCTTC	CASSVGGGDYGYTF
TRBJ2-7	TRBD2	TRBV15	-	TGTGCCACCAGCAGAGGACTAGCGGGAGGGGCCTCCTACGAGCAGTACTTC	CATSRGLAGGASYEQYF
TRBJ1-2	-	TRBV6-5	once	TGTGCCAGCAGAAGGGGGTTTGGCTACACCTTC	CASRRGFGYTF
TRBJ2-3	-	TRBV9	-	TGTGCCAGCAGCGTAGGGCTTCAATCCACAGATACGCAGTATTTT	CASSVGLQSTDTQYF
TRBJ1-2	-	TRBV5-6	-	TGTGCCAGCAGCCCTTACGGGGAAAACTATGGCTACACCTTC	CASSPYGENYGYTF
TRBJ1-2	-	TRBV5-1	-	TGCGCCAGCAGCCTCTTCGTAGGGGAAGACTATGGCTACACCTTC	CASSLFVGEDYGYTF
TRBJ2-2	TRBD2	TRBV28	-	TGTGCCAGCAGTAAGGTAGCGGGAGGCGGGGAGCTGTTTTTT	CASSKVAGGGELFF